This T cell receptor beta chain was captured by sequencing in a study of OX40 agonist ivuxolimab in advanced cancers. The CDR3 contains 16 residues. From germline, CDR1 is SGHTA and CDR2 FQGNSA. Trimming took 1 base from V and 0 from J, leaving 13 bases between them. Repertoires were generated with immunoSEQ multiplex PCR, while TCRdb's copy carries only in-frame clones and drops some. Among over 55,000 clones listed, 91% were seen once. Autoimmune disease history or systemic immunosuppression meant exclusion. This sample comprised CD4+ or CD8+ T cells sorted from blood, obtained in a trial of the OX40 agonist ivuxolimab. This clonotype originated in an adult with an advanced solid tumor such as melanoma, head and neck, liver or kidney cancer. V and J are TRBV7-2 and TRBJ2-7, with a tentative D call TRBD2 (5 bases). The CDR3 DNA follows: TGTGCCAGCAGCTTAGATTCGCGGGTGCTCTCCTACGAGCAGTACTTC. Its protein is CASSLDSRVLSYEQYF.